This TCR beta chain was identified during a study of cytomegalovirus exposure and HLA in healthy donors. A word on this clone: Its antigen remains unidentified.

Study-wide findings and caveats: A later analysis found most CMV-associated TCR beta chains apparently HLA-restricted. Per published reports, the classifier diagnosed cytomegalovirus status with high specificity and sensitivity.

Germline CDR1 reads SGHRS; CDR2 reads YFSETQ. V lost 0 bases, J lost 3 bases, and 4 bases stayed unmatched. The CDR3 is 16 amino acids. PCR employed 60 Vbeta and 13 Jbeta primers. Measured with immunoSEQ multiplex PCR; TCRdb has only the in-frame clones, and not every one. Of 150,000 or so clones listed, roughly 66% are singletons. The sequence was obtained from a woman in her late teens or twenties in good health and CMV-seronegative. The rearrangement uses TRBV5-1 and TRBJ2-2; TRBD1 matches 8 bases. Sequencing input: PBMCs. The CDR3: CASSLALQGDTGELFF. The CDR3 nucleotides read TGCGCCAGCAGCTTGGCCTTACAGGGGGACACCGGGGAGCTGTTTTTT.